The 20 T cell receptor beta chains below were found in one sample sequenced in a study of T-cell memory formation after mild COVID-19. Each CDR3 protein is one row after TCRdb ran MiXCR on the 5' RACE reads. Found here are 410,000 or so distinct CDR3 sequences, 23% of them singletons; the top ten hold less than 15%. Sequences were obtained from PBMCs or a T cell subset sorted from them (not recorded which). Every receptor here comes from an adult woman who had mild COVID-19 (a few samples of this study predate the infection). Cell type and time point are not known.

The J gene is TRBJ2-7, the V gene TRBV4-2; maybe TRBD2 (6 bases). Trimming left V 0 bases short and J 0 bases short, with 15 bases between. Germline CDR1 reads LGHNA; CDR2 reads YNFKEQ. CDR3 length: 17 amino acids. The CDR3 protein is CASSQDEVAVSSYEQYF. In DNA, the CDR3 is TGTGCCAGCAGCCAAGATGAGGTAGCGGTTAGCTCCTACGAGCAGTACTTC.

The rearrangement joins TRBV5-1 to TRBJ1-5, with a weak D call TRBD1 (5 bases). V was shortened by 4 bases and J by 0 bases, with 14 bases between the two germline ends. CDR3 length equals 16 residues. The germline gives CDR1 SGHRS, CDR2 YFSETQ. CDR3: CASSLGEWDSNQPQHF. CDR3 sequence (DNA): TGCGCCAGCAGCCTGGGGGAGTGGGATAGCAATCAGCCCCAGCATTTT.

This clonotype was picked up a small number of times. The chain carries TRBV12-3 or TRBV12-4 and TRBJ2-1, with 8 bases identical to TRBD2. The CDR3 length is 15 residues. The ends lost 3 bases at V and 3 bases at J; junction bases unmatched: 4. The CDR3 protein is CASSFREGLYNEQFF. The DNA for the CDR3 is TGTGCCAGCAGTTTCCGGGAGGGCCTCTACAATGAGCAGTTCTTC.

There are a few counts of this clonotype. The chain couples TRBV7-2 to TRBJ2-7, with 8 bases fitting TRBD2. Germline values: CDR1 SGHTA, CDR2 FQGNSA. This CDR3 has 14 residues. Unmatched junction bases numbered 14, after V lost 9 bases and J lost 7 bases. CDR3 sequence (DNA): TGTGCCAGTAATCCGTCGGGGGGGCTAGGAGAGCAGTACTTC. It is translated as CASNPSGGLGEQYF.

The chain combines TRBV12-3 or TRBV12-4 with TRBJ2-2; D is ambiguous. The CDR3 spans 14 residues. Deletions cut 6 bases from V and 7 bases from J, with 15 bases between. CDR3 region: CASRVGRTFGELFF. DNA for the CDR3: TGTGCCAGCAGAGTTGGCAGGACCTTCGGGGAGCTGTTTTTT.

This clonotype was seen only a few times. The rearrangement links TRBV6-2 or TRBV6-3 to TRBJ1-5; D is undetermined. Trimming took off 2 bases at V and 4 bases at J, with 12 bases between the two ends. CDR3 length: 15 residues. Germline loops: CDR1 MNHEY, CDR2 SVGEGT. CDR3: CASSYAGNPNQPQHF. CDR3 nucleotide sequence: TGTGCCAGCAGTTACGCCGGCAACCCTAATCAGCCCCAGCATTTT.

This clonotype occurred a few times. The V gene is TRBV12-3 or TRBV12-4, the J gene TRBJ2-3; weak D call: TRBD2 (5 bases). The germline V and J ends were trimmed by 2 bases and 0 bases, with 9 bases remaining between them. This CDR3 is built from 15 residues. This chain's CDR3 is CASSLWTPSTDTQYF. In DNA form, the CDR3 reads TGTGCCAGCAGTTTATGGACTCCTAGCACAGATACGCAGTATTTT.

The CDR3 DNA is TGTGCCAGCAGCCCCCCTCAGGGGACCCAGTACTTC. Amino acids: CASSPPQGTQYF. This chain connects TRBV7-2 to TRBJ2-5, with a weak D call TRBD1 (5 bases). The germline V and J ends were trimmed by 5 bases and 7 bases, with 11 bases remaining between them. This CDR3 spans 12 amino acids. From germline, CDR1 is SGHTA and CDR2 FQGNSA.

The gene calls are TRBV3-1 and TRBJ1-1; tentatively, D is TRBD1 (5 bases). CDR1 is LGHDT, CDR2 YNNKEL, per germline (reference sequence). V was trimmed by 0 bases and J by 11 bases, leaving 13 bases between them. The length of the CDR3 is 13 residues. CDR3 protein: CASSQDRVGPAFF. As DNA, the CDR3 is TGTGCCAGCAGCCAAGATCGGGTGGGGCCGGCTTTCTTT.

This chain connects TRBV7-2 to TRBJ2-2; D may be TRBD2 (5 bases). Germline CDR1 reads SGHTA; CDR2 reads FQGNSA. With 4 bases removed from V and 2 bases from J, the gap between germline ends came to 11 bases. This CDR3 contains 15 residues. The CDR3: CASSSGLANTGELFF. DNA for the CDR3: TGTGCCAGCAGCTCCGGACTGGCTAACACCGGGGAGCTGTTTTTT. The entire variable domain, with the rest obtained from reference TRBV7-2 and TRBJ2-2, is as follows: GAGVSQSPSNKVTEKGKDVELRCDPISGHTALYWYRQSLGQGLEFLIYFQGNSAPDKSGLPSDRFSAERTGGSVSTLTIQRTQQEDSAVYLCASSSGLANTGELFFGEGSRLTVL.

V gene TRBV6-6 combines with J gene TRBJ2-7; no clear D gene. This CDR3 comprises 16 residues. V lost 5 bases, J lost 2 bases, and 19 bases lay in between. Germline V gene lookup returns CDR1 MNHNY and CDR2 SVGAGI (reference sequence). Here the CDR3 reads CASSTRPGQNPYEQYF. In nucleotides, the CDR3 is TGTGCCAGCAGTACTCGACCCGGTCAGAACCCCTACGAGCAGTACTTC.

The chain employs TRBV9 and TRBJ2-1, with 11 bases aligning to TRBD2. Germline V gene sequence: CDR1 SGDLS, CDR2 YYNGEE. Trimming at V came to 4 bases and at J to 5 bases, leaving 5 bases not matched to a gene. The CDR3 length is 15 residues. For the CDR3, the DNA is TGTGCCAGCAGCAAGGGACTAGCGGACAACAATGAGCAGTTCTTC. This codes for CASSKGLADNNEQFF.

V usage is TRBV5-1 and J usage is TRBJ1-1; D is uncertain. CDR3 length: 15 residues. Per the germline V gene, CDR1 is SGHRS and CDR2 is YFSETQ. The V end was cut by 3 bases, the J end by 3 bases, with 15 bases between. The CDR3 protein is CASSSAGRQDTEAFF. DNA of the CDR3: TGCGCCAGCAGCTCGGCCGGGAGGCAGGACACTGAAGCTTTCTTT.

The rearrangement links TRBV9 to TRBJ2-7, with TRBD2 matching 8 bases. Looked up from germline, CDR1 is SGDLS and CDR2 is YYNGEE. The junction had 8 bases not matched to a gene; V was cut back by 2 bases and J by 7 bases. The CDR3 has 14 residues. The CDR3 loop reads CASSVVAGGGEQYF. CDR3 coding DNA: TGTGCCAGCAGCGTGGTTGCGGGAGGAGGGGAGCAGTACTTC. Supplemented by reference TRBV9 and TRBJ2-7, the full variable domain reads DSGVTQTPKHLITATGQRVTLRCSPRSGDLSVYWYQQSLDQGLQFLIQYYNGEERAKGNILERFSAQQFPDLHSELNLSSLELGDSALYFCASSVVAGGGEQYFGPGTRLTVT.

This clonotype occurred many times. The chain couples TRBV18 to TRBJ2-7; 8 nucleotides agree with TRBD1. The CDR3 has 14 residues. Germline trimming cut 1 base from V and 1 base from J; bases unmatched to any gene: 0. Germline assignment: CDR1 KGHSH and CDR2 LQKENI. The CDR3 region is CASSPRQGSYEQYF. The DNA of the CDR3 is TGTGCCAGCTCACCACGACAGGGGTCCTACGAGCAGTACTTC. The entire variable domain, with the rest obtained from reference TRBV18 and TRBJ2-7, is as follows: NAGVMQNPRHLVRRRGQEARLRCSPMKGHSHVYWYRQLPEEGLKFMVYLQKENIIDESGMPKERFSAEFPKEGPSILRIQQVVRGDSAAYFCASSPRQGSYEQYFGPGTRLTVT.

This clonotype has only a few counts. V is TRBV5-1 and J is TRBJ2-3, with 8 bases that match TRBD1. The germline CDR1 and CDR2 sequences are SGHRS and YFSETQ. Trimming removed 4 bases from V and 2 bases from J; junction bases left unmatched: 6. The CDR3 has 15 residues. As DNA, the CDR3 is TGCGCCAGCAGCCCCGGACAGGGCTCCACAGATACGCAGTATTTT. Its protein product is CASSPGQGSTDTQYF.

The gene calls are TRBV5-4 and TRBJ2-7; TRBD2 matches at 8 bases. Germline V gene data show CDR1 as SGHNT and CDR2 as YYREEE (reference sequence). With V trimmed by 3 bases and J by 4 bases, 18 bases remained unmatched. This CDR3 has 18 residues. The CDR3: CASSSMPGRLAQPYEQYF. CDR3 in DNA: TGTGCCAGCAGCTCGATGCCCGGGAGACTAGCGCAACCTTACGAGCAGTACTTC.

V gene TRBV5-1 combines with J gene TRBJ1-1; the match to TRBD1 covers 9 bases. With V trimmed by 0 bases and J by 5 bases, 5 bases remained unmatched. Looked up from germline, CDR1 is SGHRS and CDR2 is YFSETQ. The CDR3 contains 15 residues. The CDR3 DNA is TGCGCCAGCAGCTTGGAACACAGGGGGCTTACTGAAGCTTTCTTT. Its protein product is CASSLEHRGLTEAFF.

This clonotype was found a few times. The genes are TRBV12-3 or TRBV12-4 and TRBJ2-3, with D tentatively TRBD2 (7 bases). V was clipped by 5 bases and J by 12 bases, with 27 bases between them. CDR3 length: 16 residues. For the CDR3, the DNA is TGTGCCAGCAGTCCCCGGGGGGCCGGCGCGGTGTGGGTACAGTATTTT. This sequence encodes CASSPRGAGAVWVQYF.

This clonotype has just a few counts. The rearrangement links TRBV20-1 to TRBJ2-7; TRBD1 might be the D (6 bases). Germline CDR1 DFQATT, CDR2 SNEGSKA (reference sequence). This CDR3 is 14 amino acids long. The germline V and J ends were trimmed by 4 bases and 3 bases, with 16 bases remaining between them. CDR3 sequence reads: CSAKAWDNLYEQYF. DNA for the CDR3: TGCAGTGCTAAGGCCTGGGACAACCTCTACGAGCAGTACTTC.